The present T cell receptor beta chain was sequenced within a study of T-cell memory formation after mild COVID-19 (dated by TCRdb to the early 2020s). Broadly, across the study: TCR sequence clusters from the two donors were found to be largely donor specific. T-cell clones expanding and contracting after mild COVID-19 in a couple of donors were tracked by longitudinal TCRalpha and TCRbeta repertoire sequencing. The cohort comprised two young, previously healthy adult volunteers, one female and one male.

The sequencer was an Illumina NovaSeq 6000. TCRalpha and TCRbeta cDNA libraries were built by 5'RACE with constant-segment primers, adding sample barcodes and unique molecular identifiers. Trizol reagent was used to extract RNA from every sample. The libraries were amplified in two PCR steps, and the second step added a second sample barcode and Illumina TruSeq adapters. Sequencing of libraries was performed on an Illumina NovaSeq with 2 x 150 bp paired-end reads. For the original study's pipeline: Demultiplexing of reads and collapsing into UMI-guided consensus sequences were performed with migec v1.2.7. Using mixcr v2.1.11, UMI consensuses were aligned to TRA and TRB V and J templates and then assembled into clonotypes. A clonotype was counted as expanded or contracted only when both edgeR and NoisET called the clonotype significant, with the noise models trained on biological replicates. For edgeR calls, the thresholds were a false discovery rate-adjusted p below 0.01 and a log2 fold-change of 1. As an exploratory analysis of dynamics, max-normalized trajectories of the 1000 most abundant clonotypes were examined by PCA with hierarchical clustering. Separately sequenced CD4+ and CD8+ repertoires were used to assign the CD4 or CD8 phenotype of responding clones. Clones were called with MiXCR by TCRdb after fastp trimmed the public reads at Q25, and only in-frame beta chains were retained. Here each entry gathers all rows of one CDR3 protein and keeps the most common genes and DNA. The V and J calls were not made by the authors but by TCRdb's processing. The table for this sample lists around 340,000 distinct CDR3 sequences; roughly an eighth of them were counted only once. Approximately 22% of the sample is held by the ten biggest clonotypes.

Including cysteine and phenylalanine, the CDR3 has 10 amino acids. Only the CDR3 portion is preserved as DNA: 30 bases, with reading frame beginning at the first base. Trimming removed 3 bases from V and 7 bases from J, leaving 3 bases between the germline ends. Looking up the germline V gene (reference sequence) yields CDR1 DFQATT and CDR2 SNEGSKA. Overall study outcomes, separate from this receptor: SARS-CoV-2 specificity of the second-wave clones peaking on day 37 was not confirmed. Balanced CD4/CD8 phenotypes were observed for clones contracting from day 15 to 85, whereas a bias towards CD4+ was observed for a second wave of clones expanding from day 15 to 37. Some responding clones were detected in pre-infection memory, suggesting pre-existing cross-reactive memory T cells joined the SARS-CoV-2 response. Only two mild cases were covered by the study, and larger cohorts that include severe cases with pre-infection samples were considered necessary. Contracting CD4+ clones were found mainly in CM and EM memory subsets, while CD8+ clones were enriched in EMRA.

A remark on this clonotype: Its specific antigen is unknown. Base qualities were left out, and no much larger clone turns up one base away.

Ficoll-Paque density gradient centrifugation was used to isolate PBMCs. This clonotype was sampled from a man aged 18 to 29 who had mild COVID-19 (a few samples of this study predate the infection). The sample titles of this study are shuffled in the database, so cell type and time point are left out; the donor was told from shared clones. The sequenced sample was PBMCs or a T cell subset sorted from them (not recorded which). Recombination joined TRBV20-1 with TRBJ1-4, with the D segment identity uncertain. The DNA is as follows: TGCAGTGCTAGGTTTGAAAAACTGTTTTTT. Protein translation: CSARFEKLFF.